This T cell receptor (beta chain) comes out of a study of blood T cell repertoires in COVID-19. Background on the study: In each case, the material was cDNA or gDNA derived from T cells, B-cell-depleted T cells, or PBMCs.

Produced via immunoSEQ multiplex PCR; TCRdb's table is partial and in-frame only. The table lists 180,000 or so clones, roughly 87% of them singletons. The sequenced material came from PBMCs or T cells enriched from blood (not recorded which). The receptor's source is a woman aged 40 to 50 with acute COVID-19.

The CDR3 sequence: CASSQDRVVETQYF. The DNA for the CDR3 is TGCGCCAGCAGCCAAGATCGGGTTGTAGAGACCCAGTACTTC. The chain has TRBV4-1 and TRBJ2-5, with D uncertain. The CDR3 has 14 amino acids. Germline lookup yields CDR1 MGHRA and CDR2 YSYEKL. Trimming pared 0 bases from V and 4 bases from J, leaving 9 bases between.